This T cell receptor (beta chain) came from a study of blood T cell repertoires in COVID-19. This table comes from immunoSEQ multiplex PCR, and its TCRdb copy is limited to in-frame clones, with some not included. This sample carries tens of thousands of clones, roughly 89% of them seen once, and the ten largest clones take 3.5% to 4%. Germline assignment: CDR1 LGHNA and CDR2 YNFKEQ. After removal of 4 bases from V and 3 bases from J, the junction contained 6 bases not matched to a gene. CDR3 length: 15 residues. The chain couples TRBV4-2 to TRBJ1-2, with 9 nucleotides matching TRBD1. The clonotype comes from a man between 50 and 59 years old with acute or convalescent COVID-19. The specimen sequenced was peripheral blood. CDR3 nucleotides: TGTGCCAGCAGCCCAGGGACAGGGCGAGACTATGGCTACACCTTC. It yields the protein CASSPGTGRDYGYTF.